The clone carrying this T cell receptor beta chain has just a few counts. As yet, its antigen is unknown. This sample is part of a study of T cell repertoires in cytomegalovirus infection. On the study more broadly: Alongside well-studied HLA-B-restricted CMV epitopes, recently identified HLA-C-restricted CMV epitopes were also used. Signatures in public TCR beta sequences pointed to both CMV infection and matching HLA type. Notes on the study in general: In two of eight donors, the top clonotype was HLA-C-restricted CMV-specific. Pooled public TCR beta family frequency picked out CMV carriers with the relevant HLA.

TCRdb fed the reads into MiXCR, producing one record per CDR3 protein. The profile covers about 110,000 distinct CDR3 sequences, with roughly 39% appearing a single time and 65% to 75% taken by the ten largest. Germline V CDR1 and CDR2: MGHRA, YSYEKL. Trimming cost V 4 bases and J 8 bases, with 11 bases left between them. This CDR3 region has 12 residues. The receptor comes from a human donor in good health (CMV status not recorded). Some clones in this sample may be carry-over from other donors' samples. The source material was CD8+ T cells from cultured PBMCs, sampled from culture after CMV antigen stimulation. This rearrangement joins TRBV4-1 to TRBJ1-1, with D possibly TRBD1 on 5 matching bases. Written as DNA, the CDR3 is TGCGCCAGCAGCCCGGTAGCAGGGGAAGCTTTCTTT. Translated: CASSPVAGEAFF.